This TCR beta chain is drawn from a study of blood T cell repertoires in COVID-19. About the study: Acute and convalescent COVID-19 samples came from the United States, Italy and Spain. The analysed material was cDNA or gDNA that came from T cells, B-cell-depleted T cells, or PBMCs.

The germline CDR1 and CDR2 sequences are SQVTM and ANQGSEA. The CDR3 has 15 amino acids. The V segment lost 3 bases and the J segment 11 bases; nucleotides outside the gene matches: 16. In the original processing: Reference gene primer amplification in the assay estimated nucleated cell counts. The method was immunoSEQ multiplex PCR; TCRdb's version includes in-frame clones alone and lacks a portion of them. V and J calls and clone size come straight from that table; D and trimming were deduced from the DNA. This sample carries 200,000 to 300,000 clones, around 82% of them seen once, and the ten largest clones take roughly 4.7%.

The chain couples TRBV29-1 to TRBJ2-3; TRBD1 matches 8 bases. The sequenced material came from peripheral blood. This TCR was recovered from a woman aged 65 to 85 with acute or convalescent COVID-19. CDR3 sequence: CSVELTGGPRAQQYF. In DNA, the CDR3 is TGCAGCGTTGAGCTAACAGGGGGACCCCGTGCCCAGCAGTATTTT.